One sample yielded the 29 T cell receptor beta chains listed below, sequenced in a study of shared clonotypes between healthy human individuals. TCRdb keeps only in-frame clones here, not all; method: immunoSEQ multiplex PCR. Of about 990,000 clones detected, 78% appear once; the ten largest clones hold 0.61%. The sample taken for sequencing was memory CD4+ T cells from PBMCs. The subset here: CD45RA-negative fraction. These receptor sequences come from a young man in good health. Some clones in this sample may be carry-over from other donors' samples.

This clone was detected only a few times. V usage is TRBV5-6 and J usage is TRBJ1-3; possibly TRBD1 for D (5 bases). This CDR3 is built from 16 residues. Germline V gene lookup returns CDR1 SGHDT and CDR2 YYEEEE. V was pared by 3 bases and J by 3 bases, with 16 bases between. CDR3 coding DNA: TGTGCCAGCAGCTACAAAGTGATGGGGGATGGAAACACCATATATTTT. Translating gives CASSYKVMGDGNTIYF.

V gene TRBV9 combines with J gene TRBJ1-2; D call uncertain. Germline lookup yields CDR1 SGDLS and CDR2 YYNGEE. V lost 0 bases and J lost 4, with 7 bases in between. CDR3 length equals 13 residues. CDR3 sequence: CASSVEWGYGYTF. The CDR3, as DNA: TGTGCCAGCAGCGTAGAATGGGGCTATGGCTACACCTTC.

In its sample, this clone was seen many times. CDR3 DNA sequence: TGTGCCAGCAGCCAGGCCTCCTACGAGCAGTACTTC. This gives the protein CASSQASYEQYF. V gene TRBV4-2 combines with J gene TRBJ2-7; D not certain. Germline CDR1 reads LGHNA; CDR2 reads YNFKEQ. This CDR3 has 12 residues. V gave up 3 bases and J gave up 0 bases, with 3 bases separating them.

This clone was detected a few times. CDR3 sequence: CASSHGTSGYNEQFF. CDR3 DNA sequence: TGTGCCAGCAGCCACGGGACTAGCGGTTACAATGAGCAGTTCTTC. This chain uses TRBV11-3 with TRBJ2-1; the match to TRBD2 covers 11 bases. The CDR3 totals 15 residues. V trimming: 5 bases; J trimming: 4 bases; junction bases outside the gene matches: 4. Germline V gene sequence: CDR1 SGHNT, CDR2 YENEEA.

V and J are TRBV9 and TRBJ2-5; maybe TRBD2 (6 bases). CDR3 length: 16 residues. V lost 4 bases to trimming and J lost 1 base, with 17 bases between them. Germline V gives CDR1 SGDLS, CDR2 YYNGEE. This CDR3 reads CASSLLGDSGQETQYF. The CDR3 coding sequence is TGTGCCAGCAGCCTCTTGGGTGATAGCGGCCAAGAGACCCAGTACTTC.

A word on this clone: Other DNA variants within this sample encode the same CDR3. The chain carries TRBV29-1 and TRBJ2-3; 7 positions agree with TRBD1. The CDR3 is made up of 12 amino acids. CDR1 and CDR2 from the germline V gene are SQVTM and ANQGSEA. J gave up 6 bases and V 6 bases, and 6 bases lay outside the gene matches. The CDR3 DNA sequence: TGCAGCGTAAGACAGGGCGGCGATACGCAGTATTTT. It translates to CSVRQGGDTQYF.

The genes are TRBV6-6 and TRBJ2-7; 8 positions agree with TRBD2. J was trimmed by 5 bases and V by 5 bases; bases with no gene match: 5. CDR1 is MNHNY, CDR2 SVGAGI, per germline (reference sequence). The CDR3 has 13 amino acids. CDR3 in amino acids: CASSQRELDEQYF. CDR3 bases: TGTGCCAGCAGTCAGCGGGAGCTTGACGAGCAGTACTTC.

The rearrangement links TRBV7-6 to TRBJ2-5, with D perhaps TRBD2 (6 bases). Germline loops: CDR1 SGHVS, CDR2 FNYEAQ. CDR3 length equals 18 residues. V shed 6 bases and J shed 4 bases, with 27 bases lying between them. CDR3 DNA sequence: TGTGCCAGCAGTCGAGAGAGGGTCGGGGGAGTAGGGAGAGAGACCCAGTACTTC. It encodes CASSRERVGGVGRETQYF.

This chain links TRBV15 with TRBJ1-6; TRBD1 might be the D (5 bases). In germline, CDR1 is LNHNV, CDR2 YYDKDF (reference sequence). The CDR3 is 15 amino acids. V shed 0 bases and J shed 7 bases, with 10 bases lying between them. CDR3 residues: CATSRDPGYNSPLHF. CDR3 coding DNA: TGTGCCACCAGCAGAGATCCAGGGTACAATTCACCCCTCCACTTT.

This chain uses TRBV5-1 with TRBJ2-1, with 10 bases matching TRBD2. Trimming cost V 4 bases and J 9 bases; bases outside gene matches: 4. This CDR3 spans 13 amino acids. Germline V CDR1 and CDR2: SGHRS, YFSETQ. CDR3 protein: CASSEREGGEQFF. CDR3 nucleotides: TGCGCCAGCAGCGAGCGGGAGGGCGGTGAGCAGTTCTTC.

Of note for this clone: Distinct nucleotide sequences in the sample also encode this CDR3. The V gene is TRBV10-3, the J gene TRBJ2-5; no clear D gene. V gave up 0 bases and J gave up 3 bases, with 2 bases separating them. The CDR3 totals 12 residues. Per the germline V gene, CDR1 is ENHRY and CDR2 is SYGVKD. CDR3 protein: CAISESKETQYF. Here the CDR3 DNA reads TGTGCCATCAGTGAGTCCAAAGAGACCCAGTACTTC.

This chain uses TRBV11-2 with TRBJ2-3; 8 bases align to TRBD2. Germline CDR1 and CDR2: SGHAT and FQNNGV. This CDR3 is built from 18 residues. V trimming: 4 bases; J trimming: 4 bases; junction bases outside the gene matches: 16. The CDR3 nucleotides are TGTGCCAGCAGCTCCGGCGTCCGATCGGCGGGAGGCGCAGATACGCAGTATTTT. Encoded protein: CASSSGVRSAGGADTQYF. The full variable domain, completed using reference TRBV11-2 and TRBJ2-3, is EAGVAQSPRYKIIEKRQSVAFWCNPISGHATLYWYQQILGQGPKLLIQFQNNGVVDDSQLPKDRFSAERLKGVDSTLKIQPAKLEDSAVYLCASSSGVRSAGGADTQYFGPGTRLTVL.

The chain recombines TRBV7-9 with TRBJ1-1; 9 bases match TRBD1. The germline CDR1 and CDR2 sequences are SEHNR and FQNEAQ (reference sequence). The CDR3 sequence is 13 residues long. Trimming removed 6 bases from V and 4 bases from J; junction bases left unmatched: 3. The CDR3 DNA sequence: TGTGCCAGCAGTACAGGGGGCGTCACTGAAGCTTTCTTT. This gives the protein CASSTGGVTEAFF.

The chain recombines TRBV11-3 with TRBJ1-1, with no clear D. Germline V gene sequence: CDR1 SGHNT, CDR2 YENEEA. This CDR3 region has 13 residues. Trimming took 4 bases from V and 3 from J, leaving 9 bases between them. The CDR3 DNA reads TGTGCCAGCAGCTACGGGCCATACACTGAAGCTTTCTTT. Translating gives CASSYGPYTEAFF.

The CDR3 DNA sequence: TGTGCCAGCAGCACCCCAGGGGGGGCTGAGCAGTTCTTC. As protein: CASSTPGGAEQFF. The chain is built from TRBV13 and TRBJ2-1, with D possibly called TRBD1 or TRBD2 (7 bases each). Germline CDR1 is PRHDT and CDR2 is FYEKMQ (reference sequence). This CDR3 region has 13 residues. V shed 5 bases and J shed 9 bases, with 14 bases lying between them.

In DNA, the CDR3 is TGTGCCAGCAGTGTAACCTCCGCGCGTGGTAAAACGCAGTATTTT. Its translation is CASSVTSARGKTQYF. The gene calls are TRBV2 and TRBJ2-3; D unclear. The CDR3 runs to 15 residues. V shed 4 bases and J shed 9 bases, with 20 bases lying between them. The germline CDR1 and CDR2 sequences are SNHLY and FYNNEI.

The CDR3 DNA sequence: TGCGCCAGCAGCCAAGATTCTCAGGGAGGGGTTGGCTACACCTTC. It specifies CASSQDSQGGVGYTF. The chain uses TRBV4-3 and TRBJ1-2; TRBD1 is a possible D gene (5 bases). The ends were cut back, 0 bases at V and 7 bases at J, with 15 bases in the middle. The length of the CDR3 is 15 residues. CDR1 and CDR2 from the germline V gene are LGHNA and YSLEER.

The V call is TRBV10-1, the J call TRBJ2-7, with 9 bases that match TRBD2. This CDR3 is 13 amino acids long. V lost 3 bases and J lost 6; bases outside the gene matches: 3. From germline, CDR1 is WNHNN and CDR2 SYGVQD (reference sequence). The CDR3 DNA sequence: TGCGCCAGCAGTGACAATAGCGGGAGCGAGCAGTACTTC. It encodes CASSDNSGSEQYF.

This chain links TRBV28 with TRBJ2-5; no clear D gene. CDR1 and CDR2 (germline): MDHEN, SYDVKM. Trimming took off 7 bases at V and 5 bases at J, with 11 bases between the two ends. The CDR3 extends over 12 amino acids. This chain's CDR3 is CASNGLRETQYF. DNA for the CDR3: TGTGCCAGCAACGGTCTAAGGGAGACCCAGTACTTC.

The chain recombines TRBV18 with TRBJ1-1, with D possibly matching TRBD1 (6 bases). The CDR3 is made up of 16 amino acids. Trimming removed 3 bases from V and 2 bases from J, with 16 bases in between. Germline V gene data show CDR1 as KGHSH and CDR2 as LQKENI. The CDR3 loop reads CASSPGHFVGNTEAFF. For the CDR3, the DNA is TGTGCCAGCTCACCGGGACACTTTGTAGGCAACACTGAAGCTTTCTTT. The variable domain in full, with the rest retrieved from reference TRBV18 and TRBJ1-1, is NAGVMQNPRHLVRRRGQEARLRCSPMKGHSHVYWYRQLPEEGLKFMVYLQKENIIDESGMPKERFSAEFPKEGPSILRIQQVVRGDSAAYFCASSPGHFVGNTEAFFGQGTRLTVV.

This chain uses TRBV18 with TRBJ2-5; a weak D match, TRBD2 (6 bases). The CDR3 contains 18 residues. Deletions cut 3 bases from V and 2 bases from J, with 22 bases between. Germline CDR1 and CDR2: KGHSH and LQKENI. In DNA, the CDR3 is TGTGCCAGCTCACCGCGGGGTCGGGCTGCTGCGTATCAAGAGACCCAGTACTTC. Translation gives CASSPRGRAAAYQETQYF.

J is TRBJ2-3 and V is TRBV18, with 7 bases aligning to TRBD2. V lost 5 bases, J lost 0 bases, and 5 bases stayed unmatched. The CDR3 covers 15 residues. Germline V lookup: CDR1 KGHSH, CDR2 LQKENI. The CDR3 spells CASSKTSQSTDTQYF. CDR3 DNA sequence: TGTGCCAGCTCAAAGACTAGCCAAAGCACAGATACGCAGTATTTT.

The V gene is TRBV28, the J gene TRBJ2-6; no reliable D call. The V and J ends lost 6 bases and 2 bases respectively, with 8 bases between them. This CDR3 is 14 amino acids long. CDR1 is MDHEN, CDR2 SYDVKM, per germline. The CDR3 sequence is CASRPGAGANVLTF. CDR3 sequence (DNA): TGTGCCAGCAGGCCAGGAGCTGGGGCCAACGTCCTGACTTTC.

V and J are TRBV6-5 and TRBJ1-1, with D unclear. Trimming shortened V by 2 bases and J by 5 bases, and 15 bases separated the two germline ends. The CDR3 sequence is 15 residues long. Germline CDR1 is MNHEY and CDR2 is SVGAGI. CDR3 bases: TGTGCCAGCAGTTACGAGGCGGTAGTGGGGACTGAAGCTTTCTTT. It specifies CASSYEAVVGTEAFF.

A remark on this clone: The same CDR3 arises from other DNA sequences in this sample as well. The chain carries TRBV6-5 and TRBJ1-1, with D tentatively TRBD1 (5 bases). Per the germline V gene, CDR1 is MNHEY and CDR2 is SVGAGI. This CDR3 is 13 amino acids long. Trimming removed 0 bases from V and 3 bases from J, with 5 bases in between. The CDR3 loop reads CASSYSTDTEAFF. As DNA, the CDR3 is TGTGCCAGCAGTTACTCGACAGACACTGAAGCTTTCTTT.

The chain carries TRBV4-2 and TRBJ1-2; D remains unclear. The CDR3 length is 14 residues. Germline assignment: CDR1 LGHNA and CDR2 YNFKEQ. The V gene lost 1 base and the J gene lost 7 bases, with 13 bases spanning the gap. CDR3 amino acids: CASSQASSAGGYTF. Written as DNA, the CDR3 is TGTGCCAGCAGCCAAGCTTCCAGCGCCGGTGGCTACACCTTC.

This clone has more than one count but fewer than ten. This chain joins TRBV28 and TRBJ2-1; maybe TRBD1 (5 bases). V lost 6 bases, J lost 7 bases, and 13 bases lay in between. CDR1 and CDR2 (germline): MDHEN, SYDVKM. The CDR3 runs to 13 residues. The CDR3 reads CASRKVTGNEQFF. CDR3 DNA: TGTGCCAGCAGGAAGGTCACAGGTAATGAGCAGTTCTTC.

This chain connects TRBV28 to TRBJ1-5; 7 bases match TRBD1. Germline V gene data show CDR1 as MDHEN and CDR2 as SYDVKM. With V trimmed by 5 bases and J by 15 bases, 10 bases remained unmatched. CDR3 length: 12 amino acids. The CDR3 region is CASSPRRQGWHF. CDR3 sequence (DNA): TGTGCCAGCAGTCCCCGACGACAGGGTTGGCATTTT.

The CDR3 sequence is CASSGAWGAPYEQYF. The CDR3 region has the DNA TGTGCCAGCAGTGGCGCGTGGGGGGCCCCCTACGAGCAGTACTTC. The chain joins TRBV6-5 to TRBJ2-5, with D perhaps matching TRBD1 or TRBD2 (6 bases each). The tail of the sequence fits TRBJ2-7 better, so the J call may be wrong. Germline V gives CDR1 MNHEY, CDR2 SVGAGI. CDR3 size: 15 residues.